The 30 T cell receptor beta chains reported below all come from one sample, sequenced in a study of T cell changes during pregnancy in multiple sclerosis. The repertoire was sequenced with immunoSEQ multiplex PCR; TCRdb's copy has only in-frame clones and lacks some. The table includes tens of thousands of clones, roughly 90% detected once. This sample comprised CD4+ T cells from peripheral blood mononuclear cells, obtained after pregnancy. The receptors originated from a female donor with multiple sclerosis, enrolled in a pregnancy study.

This clone was counted once. The rearrangement uses TRBV6-6 and TRBJ1-4, with D tentatively TRBD1 (6 bases). CDR3 size: 14 residues. The V end lost 7 bases, the J end lost 8 bases, and 17 bases lay between the germline ends. Germline assignment: CDR1 MNHNY and CDR2 SVGAGI (reference sequence). This CDR3 reads CASNKGVGREKLFF. For the CDR3, the DNA is TGTGCCAGCAATAAGGGGGTGGGTCGGGAAAAACTGTTTTTT.

The V and J genes are TRBV5-6 and TRBJ2-3; a possible D gene is TRBD1 (6 bases). V lost 3 bases and J lost 2, with 19 bases in between. Germline loops: CDR1 SGHDT, CDR2 YYEEEE. This CDR3 is 17 amino acids long. CDR3: CASSWGPIRGNTDTQYF. The CDR3, as DNA: TGTGCCAGCAGCTGGGGCCCTATCAGGGGCAACACAGATACGCAGTATTTT.

V and J are TRBV30 and TRBJ1-5; 8 nucleotides match TRBD1. CDR1 and CDR2 (germline): GTSNPN, SVGIG (reference sequence). The CDR3 consists of 14 residues. The V segment lost 5 bases and the J segment 7 bases; nucleotides outside the gene matches: 10. The CDR3 DNA reads TGTGCCTGGGGCTCGGGGCAGGGGGCCCAGCCCCAGCATTTT. This sequence encodes CAWGSGQGAQPQHF.

The V gene is TRBV25-1, the J gene TRBJ2-5, with a weak D call TRBD2 (5 bases). CDR1 is MGHDK, CDR2 SYGVNS, per germline. CDR3 size: 14 residues. With 2 bases removed from V and 1 base from J, the gap between germline ends came to 8 bases. The CDR3 region is CASSEERIQETQYF. CDR3 nucleotide sequence: TGTGCCAGCAGTGAAGAGCGGATCCAAGAGACCCAGTACTTC.

A single count supports this clone. The CDR3 region is CASSRTVQEMTQYF. In DNA, the CDR3 is TGTGCCAGCAGCCGGACAGTGCAAGAGATGACCCAGTACTTC. The chain carries TRBV7-9 and TRBJ2-5, with a weak D call TRBD1 (6 bases). The CDR3 has 14 amino acids. Germline V CDR1 and CDR2: SEHNR, FQNEAQ (reference sequence). V was cut by 5 bases and J by 7 bases, with 17 bases left in between.

This rearrangement joins TRBV27 to TRBJ2-5; D is undetermined. Trimming took off 4 bases at V and 7 bases at J, with 13 bases between the two ends. Germline-derived CDR1 and CDR2 are MNHEY and SMNVEV (reference sequence). The CDR3 is 13 residues long. Here the CDR3 DNA reads TGTGCCAGCAGTTCCTCGACACGCTCGACCCAGTACTTC. This gives the protein CASSSSTRSTQYF.

In DNA, the CDR3 is TGCGCCAGCAGCCAAGGGCCGGGACAGGGGATTCTTAACTATGGCTACACCTTC. It yields the protein CASSQGPGQGILNYGYTF. The chain uses TRBV4-3 and TRBJ1-2; TRBD1 aligns across 10 bases. Germline assignment: CDR1 LGHNA and CDR2 YSLEER. With V trimmed by 1 base and J by 1 base, 9 bases remained unmatched. The CDR3 has 18 amino acids.

The chain recombines TRBV7-2 with TRBJ1-1; the D is unclear. Germline V lookup: CDR1 SGHTA, CDR2 FQGNSA. Trimming took off 5 bases at V and 2 bases at J, with 18 bases between the two ends. This CDR3 region has 16 residues. CDR3 region: CASSLLGSSLNTEAFF. CDR3 sequence (DNA): TGTGCCAGCAGCCTGTTGGGCTCCTCTCTCAACACTGAAGCTTTCTTT.

The chain has TRBV6-5 and TRBJ1-3; no clear D gene. Trimming removed 4 bases at V and 2 bases at J, with 15 bases between. The CDR3 is 16 amino acids. The germline CDR1 and CDR2 sequences are MNHEY and SVGAGI. For the CDR3, the DNA is TGTGCCAGCAGTTTACGTCCTGAACTGGCTGGAAACACCATATATTTT. Its protein is CASSLRPELAGNTIYF.

The chain carries TRBV18 and TRBJ1-5; D gene ambiguous. CDR3 length: 13 amino acids. V lost 2 bases and J lost 8, with 10 bases in between. Germline V gene sequence: CDR1 KGHSH, CDR2 LQKENI. This CDR3 reads CASSPGGREPQHF. CDR3 sequence (DNA): TGTGCCAGCTCACCAGGAGGGAGGGAGCCCCAGCATTTT. Using reference TRBV18 and TRBJ1-5 for the parts outside the CDR3, the full variable domain is NAGVMQNPRHLVRRRGQEARLRCSPMKGHSHVYWYRQLPEEGLKFMVYLQKENIIDESGMPKERFSAEFPKEGPSILRIQQVVRGDSAAYFCASSPGGREPQHFGDGTRLSIL.

The chain links TRBV5-6 to TRBJ1-6; perhaps TRBD1 as D (5 bases). V was clipped by 5 bases and J by 6 bases, with 18 bases between them. The CDR3 totals 16 residues. Germline lookup yields CDR1 SGHDT and CDR2 YYEEEE. CDR3 DNA sequence: TGTGCCAGCAGAAGTAGGCCGGGGGGTGGTAATTCACCCCTCCACTTT. This codes for CASRSRPGGGNSPLHF.

The J gene is TRBJ1-1, the V gene TRBV2; D is possibly TRBD1 (6 bases). Germline V gives CDR1 SNHLY, CDR2 FYNNEI. V lost 8 bases, J lost 4 bases, and 17 bases lay in between. The CDR3 runs to 14 residues. CDR3 loop: CASGQTGPSTEAFF. In DNA form, the CDR3 reads TGTGCCAGCGGGCAGACAGGCCCTTCCACTGAAGCTTTCTTT.

The chain links TRBV6-6 to TRBJ1-2, with D perhaps matching TRBD1 (6 bases). The germline V and J ends were trimmed by 2 bases and 7 bases, with 17 bases remaining between them. This CDR3 contains 15 residues. Germline CDR1 and CDR2: MNHNY and SVGAGI (reference sequence). The CDR3 region is CASSYADSFRGGYTF. CDR3 DNA sequence: TGTGCCAGCAGTTACGCGGACAGCTTCAGGGGTGGCTACACCTTC.

The chain uses TRBV27 and TRBJ1-2, with D perhaps matching TRBD1 (6 bases). The germline V gene has CDR1 MNHEY and CDR2 SMNVEV (reference sequence). Deletions cut 6 bases from V and 4 bases from J, with 15 bases between. This CDR3 contains 14 residues. CDR3 in DNA: TGTGCCAGCAGGGTAACAGGGTCTACCTATGGCTACACCTTC. As protein: CASRVTGSTYGYTF.

The chain has TRBV29-1 and TRBJ1-6; 9 nucleotides align to TRBD1. Germline V gene lookup returns CDR1 SQVTM and CDR2 ANQGSEA. V lost 8 bases, J lost 1 base, and 12 bases stayed unmatched. The CDR3 has 17 amino acids. The CDR3 DNA reads TGCAGCTCCCGGGACAGGGAGATGGGTTCCTATAATTCACCCCTCCACTTT. Protein sequence: CSSRDREMGSYNSPLHF.

This rearrangement joins TRBV9 to TRBJ1-2; TRBD1 matches at 11 bases. The CDR3 is 16 amino acids. The V and J ends lost 4 bases and 4 bases, in that order; junction bases with no gene match: 9. The V gene's germline CDR1 is SGDLS and CDR2 YYNGEE. CDR3 in DNA: TGTGCCAGCAGCTCCAGGACAGGGGGCGCGGGCTATGGCTACACCTTC. Translated: CASSSRTGGAGYGYTF.

This clone was detected only once. V and J are TRBV4-2 and TRBJ2-7; TRBD1 matches 11 bases. Germline V CDR1 and CDR2: LGHNA, YNFKEQ. The trim removed 4 bases at V and 2 bases at J, leaving 1 base unmatched. The CDR3 runs to 14 residues. The CDR3 sequence: CASSPDRGPYEQYF. The CDR3 DNA sequence: TGTGCCAGCAGCCCGGACAGGGGGCCCTACGAGCAGTACTTC.

The chain recombines TRBV5-6 with TRBJ1-2; 7 nucleotides match TRBD1. After removal of 0 bases from V and 4 bases from J, the junction contained 3 bases not matched to a gene. Germline V gene lookup returns CDR1 SGHDT and CDR2 YYEEEE. The CDR3 spans 14 residues. DNA of the CDR3: TGTGCCAGCAGCTTGGGGCAGGGGGTCTATGGCTACACCTTC. This encodes CASSLGQGVYGYTF.

This chain joins TRBV6-5 and TRBJ1-4; D is ambiguous. The germline CDR1 and CDR2 sequences are MNHEY and SVGAGI. The CDR3 extends over 16 amino acids. V shed 2 bases and J shed 6 bases, with 16 bases lying between them. DNA of the CDR3: TGTGCCAGCAGTTACGACGGCCCCGGGGAGTATGAAAAACTGTTTTTT. Translation gives CASSYDGPGEYEKLFF.

This clone has a handful of counts. This chain uses TRBV5-6 with TRBJ1-5; the D gene is possibly TRBD1 (5 bases). This CDR3 has 13 amino acids. Deletions cut 2 bases from V and 4 bases from J, with 7 bases between. CDR1 and CDR2 (germline): SGHDT, YYEEEE. Here the CDR3 DNA reads TGTGCCAGCAGCTTAGACAGAAATCAGCCCCAGCATTTT. This gives the protein CASSLDRNQPQHF.

In its sample, this clone was seen a few times. CDR3 DNA sequence: TGTGCCAGCAGTGTCGACTTAGAGAGTGCTGAAGCTTTCTTT. Amino acids: CASSVDLESAEAFF. This chain uses TRBV2 with TRBJ1-1; D unclear. Trimming took 4 bases from V and 6 from J, leaving 15 bases between them. This CDR3 is built from 14 residues. Per the germline V gene, CDR1 is SNHLY and CDR2 is FYNNEI. Together with reference TRBV2 and TRBJ1-1, the CDR3 gives the full variable domain: EPEVTQTPSHQVTQMGQEVILRCVPISNHLYFYWYRQILGQKVEFLVSFYNNEISEKSEIFDDQFSVERPDGSNFTLKIRSTKLEDSAMYFCASSVDLESAEAFFGQGTRLTVV.

The chain carries TRBV4-3 and TRBJ1-6, with TRBD1 identical over 7 bases. Germline V CDR1 and CDR2: LGHNA, YSLEER. The CDR3 consists of 12 residues. In nucleotides, the CDR3 is TGCGCAGGGGGGACAGTAAATTCACCCCTCCACTTT. It yields the protein CAGGTVNSPLHF.

J is TRBJ2-7 and V is TRBV4-2, with unresolved D. CDR1 and CDR2 (germline): LGHNA, YNFKEQ. This CDR3 has 14 amino acids. Trimming took off 0 bases at V and 3 bases at J, with 9 bases between the two ends. The CDR3: CASSQEGDGYEQYF. The CDR3 nucleotides read TGTGCCAGCAGCCAAGAAGGAGACGGCTACGAGCAGTACTTC.

The table lists this clone with a few counts. V usage is TRBV9 and J usage is TRBJ1-3; D uncertain. V lost 1 base and J lost 4, with 6 bases in between. The CDR3 runs to 13 residues. Germline CDR1 SGDLS, CDR2 YYNGEE. The CDR3 reads CASSVKQGNTIYF. CDR3 bases: TGTGCCAGCAGCGTAAAACAGGGAAACACCATATATTTT.

V is TRBV19 and J is TRBJ2-7, with 9 nucleotides matching TRBD1. This CDR3 has 15 amino acids. V dropped 6 bases and J dropped 1; count of bases not matched to a gene: 7. From germline, CDR1 is LNHDA and CDR2 SQIVND (reference sequence). The CDR3 region has the DNA TGTGCCAGTAGCGTTACAGGGGGCATTTCCTACGAGCAGTACTTC. The encoded protein is CASSVTGGISYEQYF.

This clone is a singleton in its sample. CDR3 sequence reads: CASGGQGMNTEAFF. The CDR3 DNA reads as TGTGCCAGCGGGGGTCAGGGGATGAACACTGAAGCTTTCTTT. The rearrangement uses TRBV6-5 and TRBJ1-1; tentative D call: TRBD1 (6 bases). V was pared by 8 bases and J by 0 bases, with 13 bases between. Germline lookup yields CDR1 MNHEY and CDR2 SVGAGI. The CDR3 is 14 amino acids.

This clone was seen just once. The chain joins TRBV21-1 to TRBJ1-1; the table's D call, TRBD1, has no DNA check behind it. TRBV21-1 is a recognized pseudogene. The CDR3 is 15 amino acids. The CDR3 nucleotides are TGTGCCAGCAGTGGACAGATTTATACTCGCGATGAAGCTTTCTTT. It is translated as CASSGQIYTRDEAFF.

In this sample, this clone turned up a few times. The J gene is TRBJ1-2, the V gene TRBV29-1; D gene ambiguous. CDR1 SQVTM and CDR2 ANQGSEA come from the germline V gene. Between the trimmed V and J ends, which lost 5 bases and 7 bases, there was a span of 17 bases. CDR3 size: 13 residues. Written as DNA, the CDR3 is TGCAGCGTTCTCAGGCTGTCCTATGGTGGCTACACCTTC. Its protein is CSVLRLSYGGYTF.

The V and J genes are TRBV27 and TRBJ1-1; 8 nucleotides align to TRBD1. The junction had 4 bases not matched to a gene; V was cut back by 2 bases and J by 5 bases. Germline CDR1 MNHEY, CDR2 SMNVEV (reference sequence). The CDR3 is made up of 14 amino acids. CDR3 protein: CASSLQGAQTEAFF. Written as DNA, the CDR3 is TGTGCCAGCAGTTTACAGGGGGCGCAAACTGAAGCTTTCTTT.

The J gene is TRBJ1-1, the V gene TRBV2; possible D gene TRBD1, 5 bases. This CDR3 contains 12 residues. V shed 4 bases and J shed 8 bases, with 11 bases lying between them. Looked up from germline, CDR1 is SNHLY and CDR2 is FYNNEI. In DNA, the CDR3 is TGTGCCAGCAGTGCAGGGCGCCGGGAAGCTTTCTTT. Protein product: CASSAGRREAFF.